This T cell receptor (beta chain) was found in a study of blood T cell repertoires in COVID-19 (dated by TCRdb to 2020 to 2021). About the study as a whole: Samples from collaborators originated in the United States, Italy and Spain and spanned both the acute and convalescent phases of COVID-19. The material from the prospective study consisted of cDNA or gDNA derived from T cells, B-cell-depleted T cells, or PBMCs. Subjects who had been exposed to COVID-19, were actively infected with it, or had recovered from it provided the deeply sampled blood TCRbeta repertoires that made up the dataset. The repertoires were made available in a free public database intended to serve as a resource for research on the immune response to SARS-CoV-2. Samples came from the ongoing ImmuneRACE study (first 160 participants) plus 1,254 subjects from 6 global collaborators. The sample metadata nearly always contained a de-identified subject ID, COVID-19 status, age in years and sex. Where available, HLA class I and class II types were obtained from metadata supplied by the sample provider rather than from assay-based typing. The paper as a whole reports these results and caveats: Clinical and demographic metadata were provided uncurated, with the amount varying by source and participant.

This clone was observed a single time. Its cognate antigen has yet to be identified. No base quality values were provided; no much bigger clone lies one nucleotide off. TCRbeta CDR3 regions were amplified from genomic DNA using the immunoSEQ Assay, a bias-controlled multiplex PCR. On the authors' methods: Nucleated cell counts per sample were estimated from amplification of reference gene primers within the assay. To quantify the absolute abundance of each unique TCRbeta CDR3 rearrangement, sequence reads were collapsed and filtered. Productive Simpson clonality was computed per sample as the square root of Simpson's diversity index over productive rearrangements. Here the immuneACCESS table is served through TCRdb, limited to in-frame sequences with V and J called. Missing clones are a known gap in these copies; in checked studies unresolved V genes cover under half, and the rest lacks a known reason. That table is the source of V, J and clone size, and D and trimming were worked out from the DNA. The table for this sample lists 70,000 to 85,000 clones; under 95% of them were counted only once. The ten largest make up around 4.9% of the sample.

Each collaborating institution followed its own protocols to collect whole blood in K2EDTA tubes. For TCRbeta analysis, collaborators shipped samples in one of three forms: frozen whole blood, isolated PBMCs, or DNA extracted from either of those sample types. Material for sequencing was peripheral blood. The receptor was isolated from a woman aged 55-69 years with active COVID-19.

The CDR3 reads as follows: CASSQATGGYRETQYF. The DNA sequence is given as TGTGCCAGCAGCCAAGCCACAGGGGGCTATCGGGAGACCCAGTACTTC. This receptor chain uses TRBV3-1 (or the pseudogene TRBV3-2) and TRBJ2-5; TRBD1 lines up with 9 middle nucleotides. The CDR3 goes from the cysteine to the phenylalanine over 16 residues. CDR3 DNA is the only sequence kept; it has 48 bases, read in frame from the first base. Germline trimming: 1 base from V, 5 bases from J; junction bases outside gene matches: 8. The CDR1 and CDR2 encoded by the germline V gene (reference sequence) are LGHDT and YNNKEL.